The 11 T cell receptor beta chains below all came from one sample that was sequenced in a study of shared clonotypes between healthy human individuals. Terminally differentiated effector memory CD45RA+ cells were left out of the naive CD8 fraction, which was CD45RO-negative and positively selected for CCR7. Only in-frame clones appear in the TCRdb table, and some are missing; sequencing was by immunoSEQ multiplex PCR. This sample has roughly 1,800,000 clones, with roughly 94% found just once. Sequenced input: naive CD8+ T cells sorted from blood. Receptor source: a man aged 18 to 29 in good health.

The V call is TRBV27, the J call TRBJ2-7; D is possibly TRBD2 (7 bases). This CDR3 region has 13 residues. V was cut by 7 bases and J by 3 bases, with 13 bases left in between. Germline V gives CDR1 MNHEY, CDR2 SMNVEV (reference sequence). CDR3 residues: CASTAGEGYEQYF. For the CDR3, the DNA is TGTGCCAGCACCGCAGGGGAGGGCTACGAGCAGTACTTC.

The chain links TRBV13 to TRBJ2-5; 7 bases map to TRBD2. V was clipped by 5 bases and J by 5 bases; unmatched bases: 11. The CDR3 loop spans 15 amino acids. CDR1 and CDR2 from the germline V gene are PRHDT and FYEKMQ (reference sequence). The CDR3 here is CASSREGEGRETQYF. The CDR3 coding sequence is TGTGCCAGCAGCCGTGAAGGGGAGGGCCGGGAGACCCAGTACTTC. The variable domain in full, completed from reference TRBV13 and TRBJ2-5, reads AAGVIQSPRHLIKEKRETATLKCYPIPRHDTVYWYQQGPGQDPQFLISFYEKMQSDKGSIPDRFSAQQFSDYHSELNMSSLELGDSALYFCASSREGEGRETQYFGPGTRLLVL.

The chain combines TRBV19 with TRBJ2-2; 7 bases match TRBD2. J was trimmed by 3 bases and V by 0 bases; bases with no gene match: 1. The germline V gene encodes CDR1 LNHDA and CDR2 SQIVND (reference sequence). There are 15 residues in the CDR3. CDR3 residues: CASSIDLADTGELFF. In nucleotides, the CDR3 is TGTGCCAGTAGTATAGATCTAGCGGACACCGGGGAGCTGTTTTTT.

Worth noting for this clone: In the same sample, other DNA sequences code for this CDR3. The rearrangement links TRBV5-1 to TRBJ2-2; no firm D call. V was pared by 0 bases and J by 7 bases, with 4 bases between. This CDR3 comprises 12 residues. The germline CDR1 and CDR2 sequences are SGHRS and YFSETQ. The CDR3 DNA reads as TGCGCCAGCAGCTTGGAGGACGGGGAGCTGTTTTTT. Amino acids: CASSLEDGELFF.

This clone is a singleton in its sample. The chain carries TRBV7-2 and TRBJ1-5; D gene uncertain. The CDR3 extends over 15 amino acids. V dropped 4 bases and J dropped 5 bases, with 15 bases sitting between them. Germline V lookup: CDR1 SGHTA, CDR2 FQGNSA. CDR3 amino acids: CASSSRPGSYQPQHF. In DNA form, the CDR3 reads TGTGCCAGCAGCTCCCGACCGGGGAGCTATCAGCCCCAGCATTTT.

This sequence joins TRBV9 and TRBJ2-3; 8 bases are shared with TRBD2. Germline assignment: CDR1 SGDLS and CDR2 YYNGEE. V trimming: 0 bases; J trimming: 6 bases; junction bases outside the gene matches: 9. The CDR3 length is 16 residues. The CDR3 nucleotides read TGTGCCAGCAGCGTAGATCCAGCGGGGGAGGGGGATACGCAGTATTTT. Translated, it gives CASSVDPAGEGDTQYF. Full variable domain (rest looked up from reference TRBV9 and TRBJ2-3): DSGVTQTPKHLITATGQRVTLRCSPRSGDLSVYWYQQSLDQGLQFLIQYYNGEERAKGNILERFSAQQFPDLHSELNLSSLELGDSALYFCASSVDPAGEGDTQYFGPGTRLTVL.

CDR3 nucleotide sequence: TGTGCCAGCAGCCCAGATAGCGGCCCCTACGAGCAGTACTTC. Its protein product is CASSPDSGPYEQYF. The J gene is TRBJ2-7, the V gene TRBV27; possible D gene TRBD2, 6 bases. The germline V gene has CDR1 MNHEY and CDR2 SMNVEV (reference sequence). The CDR3 spans 14 residues. Trimming cost V 6 bases and J 2 bases, with 14 bases left between them.

The V call is TRBV5-6, the J call TRBJ1-3; TRBD1 matches at 8 bases. This CDR3 spans 14 amino acids. Germline V gene data show CDR1 as SGHDT and CDR2 as YYEEEE. J gave up 4 bases and V 4 bases, and 4 bases lay outside the gene matches. This chain's CDR3 is CASSLTGEGNTIYF. CDR3 nucleotide sequence: TGTGCCAGCAGCCTGACAGGGGAGGGAAACACCATATATTTT.

Remarks on this clone: Other DNA sequences in the sample encode the same CDR3. The chain couples TRBV4-1 to TRBJ2-7, with D possibly being TRBD1 (6 bases). Germline CDR1 and CDR2: MGHRA and YSYEKL. V was clipped by 0 bases and J by 0 bases, with 12 bases between them. The length of the CDR3 is 16 residues. For the CDR3, the DNA is TGCGCCAGCAGCCAAGACATCCAGGGGAGCTCCTACGAGCAGTACTTC. Amino acid sequence: CASSQDIQGSSYEQYF.

J is TRBJ1-1 and V is TRBV19; 7 positions match TRBD1. Germline CDR1 reads LNHDA; CDR2 reads SQIVND (reference sequence). With V trimmed by 4 bases and J by 6 bases, 2 bases remained unmatched. The length of the CDR3 is 12 residues. CDR3 nucleotide sequence: TGTGCCAGTAGTAACACAGGGGCTGAAGCTTTCTTT. It translates to CASSNTGAEAFF.

This chain uses TRBV13 with TRBJ1-6, with D possibly being TRBD1 (6 bases). The germline V and J ends were trimmed by 7 bases and 14 bases, with 21 bases remaining between them. Germline CDR1 and CDR2: PRHDT and FYEKMQ (reference sequence). The CDR3 is 14 amino acids. The CDR3 sequence: CASTDSFSRGTLHF. The DNA for the CDR3 is TGTGCCAGCACTGACAGTTTCTCAAGGGGGACCCTCCACTTT.